Given below is one TCR beta chain in context. What it recognizes is unknown. A junction end diverges from the germline sequence, so it may reflect a read error. This specimen belongs to a study of blood T cells in healthy people across ages. Study-level results: Older age coincided with a roughly linear decline in TCR beta diversity per million T cells. Compared with aged donors, long-lived donors showed fewer expanded clones, suggesting selection. Without sorted subsets, naive and antigen-experienced compartments could not be conclusively compared. TCR beta diversity correlated strongly with naive T cell percentage.

The CDR3 has 14 residues. Germline V gene data show CDR1 as SGHTA and CDR2 as FQGNSA. A sample-barcoded 5' primer and a J-beta primer mix were used in a second PCR of roughly 6 to 11 cycles. One entry per CDR3 protein, called by TCRdb with MiXCR from the 5' RACE reads. Among more than 800,000 distinct CDR3 sequences listed, 29% were seen once. This chain joins TRBV7-2 and TRBJ1-6, with TRBD1 as a possible D gene (6 bases). This clonotype was obtained from a woman of 80 years or more in good health. Sequenced material: blood. The CDR3 loop is CASSLDRVRSPRHF. In DNA, the CDR3 is TGTGCCAGCAGCTTAGACAGGGTTCGGTCACCCCGCCACTTT.